The present T cell receptor (beta chain) was sequenced within a study of Ad26.COV2.S vaccination and SARS-CoV-2 variants. This clone was picked up a small number of times. Stated treatment: 15 to 20 received Ad26.COV2.S at low or high dose, single or two shots; about 5 received placebo; per-sample allocation not given. Specimens were obtained on day 63 following the first vaccine or placebo injection. From germline, CDR1 is SGHNT and CDR2 YYREEE (reference sequence). CDR3 length equals 14 residues. The junction had 6 bases not matched to a gene; V was cut back by 4 bases and J by 4 bases. Generated by immunoSEQ multiplex PCR, the TCRdb table keeps only in-frame clones and is missing some. The sample includes over 300,000 clones, around 82% of them seen just once.

Specimen: peripheral blood, collected in a trial of Ad26.COV2.S vaccine versus placebo. The chain links TRBV5-4 to TRBJ2-5; 8 nucleotides line up with TRBD1. The receptor was isolated from a person between 18 and 65 years old who received the Ad26.COV2.S COVID-19 vaccine or a placebo. The CDR3 nucleotides read TGTGCCAGCAGCCCCGACAGGGGAATAGAGACCCAGTACTTC. As protein: CASSPDRGIETQYF.